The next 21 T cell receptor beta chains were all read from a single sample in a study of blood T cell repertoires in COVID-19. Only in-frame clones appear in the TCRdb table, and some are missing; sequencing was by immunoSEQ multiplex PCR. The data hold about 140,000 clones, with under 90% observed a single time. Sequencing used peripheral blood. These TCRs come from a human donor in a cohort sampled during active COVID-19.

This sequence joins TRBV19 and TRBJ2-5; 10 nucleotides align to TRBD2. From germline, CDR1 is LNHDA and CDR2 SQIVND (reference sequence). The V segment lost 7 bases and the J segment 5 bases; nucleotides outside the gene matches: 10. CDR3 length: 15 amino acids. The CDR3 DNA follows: TGTGCCAGTATGTCGGGGACTAGCGTCGGGGAGACCCAGTACTTC. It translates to CASMSGTSVGETQYF. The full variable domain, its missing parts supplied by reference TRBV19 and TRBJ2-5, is DGGITQSPKYLFRKEGQNVTLSCEQNLNHDAMYWYRQDPGQGLRLIYYSQIVNDFQKGDIAEGYSVSREKKESFPLTVTSAQKNPTAFYLCASMSGTSVGETQYFGPGTRLLVL.

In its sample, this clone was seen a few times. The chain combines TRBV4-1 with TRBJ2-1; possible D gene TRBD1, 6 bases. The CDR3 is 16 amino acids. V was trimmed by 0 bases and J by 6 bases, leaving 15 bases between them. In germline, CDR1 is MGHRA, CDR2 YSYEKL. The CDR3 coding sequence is TGCGCCAGCAGCCAAGAACTCGGGACACCTGTCAATGAGCAGTTCTTC. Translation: CASSQELGTPVNEQFF.

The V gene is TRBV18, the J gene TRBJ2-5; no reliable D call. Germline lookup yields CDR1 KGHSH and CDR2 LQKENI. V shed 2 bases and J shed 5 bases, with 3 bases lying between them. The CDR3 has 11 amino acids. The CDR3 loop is CASSPSETQYF. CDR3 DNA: TGTGCCAGCTCACCATCGGAGACCCAGTACTTC. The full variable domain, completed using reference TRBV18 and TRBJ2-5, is NAGVMQNPRHLVRRRGQEARLRCSPMKGHSHVYWYRQLPEEGLKFMVYLQKENIIDESGMPKERFSAEFPKEGPSILRIQQVVRGDSAAYFCASSPSETQYFGPGTRLLVL.

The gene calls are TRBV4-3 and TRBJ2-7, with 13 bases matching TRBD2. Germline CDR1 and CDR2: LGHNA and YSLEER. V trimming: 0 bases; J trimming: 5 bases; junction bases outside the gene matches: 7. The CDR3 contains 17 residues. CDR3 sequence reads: CASSQEGGTSGAHEQYF. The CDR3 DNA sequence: TGCGCCAGCAGCCAAGAGGGAGGGACTAGCGGGGCGCACGAGCAGTACTTC.

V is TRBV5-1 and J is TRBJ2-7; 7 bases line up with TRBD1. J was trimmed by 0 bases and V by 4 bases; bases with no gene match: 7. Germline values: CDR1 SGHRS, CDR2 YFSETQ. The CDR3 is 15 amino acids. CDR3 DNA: TGCGCCAGCAGCGGGGCCGGGACAGCCTCCTACGAGCAGTACTTC. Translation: CASSGAGTASYEQYF.

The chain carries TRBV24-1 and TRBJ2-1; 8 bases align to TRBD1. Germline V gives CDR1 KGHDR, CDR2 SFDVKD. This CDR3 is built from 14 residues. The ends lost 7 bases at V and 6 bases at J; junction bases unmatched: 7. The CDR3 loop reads CATRTGTGGNEQFF. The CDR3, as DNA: TGTGCCACCAGAACCGGGACAGGCGGCAATGAGCAGTTCTTC.

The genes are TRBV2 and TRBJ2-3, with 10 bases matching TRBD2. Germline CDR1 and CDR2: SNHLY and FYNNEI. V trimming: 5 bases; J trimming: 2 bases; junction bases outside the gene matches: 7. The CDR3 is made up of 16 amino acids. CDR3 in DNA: TGTGCCAGCAGTACCGGACTAGCGGAATACACAGATACGCAGTATTTT. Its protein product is CASSTGLAEYTDTQYF.

The CDR3: CASSVTGYNSPLHF. The CDR3 DNA is TGTGCCAGCAGCGTGACAGGTTATAATTCACCCCTCCACTTT. The chain links TRBV5-8 to TRBJ1-6; tentative D call: TRBD1 (6 bases). CDR3 length: 14 residues. Germline CDR1 reads SGHTS; CDR2 reads YDEGEE. V was pared by 4 bases and J by 4 bases, with 9 bases between.

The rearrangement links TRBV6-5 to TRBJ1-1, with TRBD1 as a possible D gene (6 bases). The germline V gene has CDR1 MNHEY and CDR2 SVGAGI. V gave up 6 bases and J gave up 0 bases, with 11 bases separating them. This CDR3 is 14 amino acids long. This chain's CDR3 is CASRFGQMNTEAFF. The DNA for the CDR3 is TGTGCCAGCAGGTTTGGACAGATGAACACTGAAGCTTTCTTT.

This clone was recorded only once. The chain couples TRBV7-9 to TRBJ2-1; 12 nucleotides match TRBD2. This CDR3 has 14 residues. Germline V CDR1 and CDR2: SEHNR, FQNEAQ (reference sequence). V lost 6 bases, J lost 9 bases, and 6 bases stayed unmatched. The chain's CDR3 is CASSPGTSGFEQFF. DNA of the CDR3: TGTGCCAGCAGTCCCGGGACTAGCGGGTTTGAGCAGTTCTTC.

CDR3 DNA: TGTGCCAGCAGTGGTGGGGAGACCACTGAAGCTTTCTTT. It codes for CASSGGETTEAFF. The chain employs TRBV2 and TRBJ1-1; D remains ambiguous. V was cut by 4 bases and J by 4 bases, with 10 bases left in between. The CDR3 has 13 amino acids. CDR1 SNHLY and CDR2 FYNNEI come from the germline V gene. Filled out from reference TRBV2 and TRBJ1-1, the complete variable domain reads EPEVTQTPSHQVTQMGQEVILRCVPISNHLYFYWYRQILGQKVEFLVSFYNNEISEKSEIFDDQFSVERPDGSNFTLKIRSTKLEDSAMYFCASSGGETTEAFFGQGTRLTVV.

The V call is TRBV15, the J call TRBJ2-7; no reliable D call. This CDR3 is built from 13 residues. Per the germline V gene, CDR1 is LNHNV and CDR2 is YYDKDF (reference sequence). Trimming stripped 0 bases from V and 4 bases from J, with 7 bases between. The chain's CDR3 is CATSRDQRYEQYF. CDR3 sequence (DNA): TGTGCCACCAGCAGAGATCAGAGGTACGAGCAGTACTTC. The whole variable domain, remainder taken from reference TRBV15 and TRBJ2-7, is DAMVIQNPRYQVTQFGKPVTLSCSQTLNHNVMYWYQQKSSQAPKLLFHYYDKDFNNEADTPDNFQSRRPNTSFCFLDIRSPGLGDTAMYLCATSRDQRYEQYFGPGTRLTVT.

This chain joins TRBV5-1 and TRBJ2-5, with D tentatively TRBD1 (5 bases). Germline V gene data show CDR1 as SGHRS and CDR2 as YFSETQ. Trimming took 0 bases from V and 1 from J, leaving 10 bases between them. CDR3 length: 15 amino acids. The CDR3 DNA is TGCGCCAGCAGCTTGGCATCGACAGTCCAAGAGACCCAGTACTTC. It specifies CASSLASTVQETQYF.

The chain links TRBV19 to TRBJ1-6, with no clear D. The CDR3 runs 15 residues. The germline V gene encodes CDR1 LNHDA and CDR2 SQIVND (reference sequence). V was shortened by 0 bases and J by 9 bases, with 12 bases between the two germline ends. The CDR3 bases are TGTGCCAGTAGTATAGATCAGAACAAACGTTCACCCCTCCACTTT. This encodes CASSIDQNKRSPLHF. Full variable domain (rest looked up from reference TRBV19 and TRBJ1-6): DGGITQSPKYLFRKEGQNVTLSCEQNLNHDAMYWYRQDPGQGLRLIYYSQIVNDFQKGDIAEGYSVSREKKESFPLTVTSAQKNPTAFYLCASSIDQNKRSPLHFGNGTRLTVT.

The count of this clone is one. CDR3 nucleotides: TGTGCCAGAAGCTTGGGGGGACTAGCGGGGAGCACAGATACGCAGTATTTT. Translation: CARSLGGLAGSTDTQYF. The rearrangement links TRBV5-3 to TRBJ2-3; 13 bases are shared with TRBD2. TRBV5-3 is treated as an ORF (open reading frame) with a function not yet certain. The CDR3 length is 17 residues. Unmatched junction bases numbered 1, after V lost 0 bases and J lost 0 bases.

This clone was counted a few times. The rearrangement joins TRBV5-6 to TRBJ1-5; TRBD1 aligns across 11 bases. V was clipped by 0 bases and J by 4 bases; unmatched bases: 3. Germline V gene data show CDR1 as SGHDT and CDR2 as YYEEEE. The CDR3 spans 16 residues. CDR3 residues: CASSLAGTGGNQPQHF. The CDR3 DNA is TGTGCCAGCAGCTTGGCCGGGACAGGGGGGAATCAGCCCCAGCATTTT.

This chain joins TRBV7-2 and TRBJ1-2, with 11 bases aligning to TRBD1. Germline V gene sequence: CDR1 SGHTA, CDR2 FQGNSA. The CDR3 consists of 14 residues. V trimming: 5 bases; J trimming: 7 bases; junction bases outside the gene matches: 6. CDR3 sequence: CASSPWGQGVGYTF. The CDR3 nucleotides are TGTGCCAGCAGCCCCTGGGGACAGGGGGTTGGCTACACCTTC.

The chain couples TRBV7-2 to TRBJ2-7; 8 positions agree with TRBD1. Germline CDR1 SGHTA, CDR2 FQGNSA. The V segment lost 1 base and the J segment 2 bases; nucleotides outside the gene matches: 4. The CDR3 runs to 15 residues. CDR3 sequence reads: CASSLGPQGAYEQYF. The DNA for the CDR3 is TGTGCCAGCAGCTTAGGCCCACAGGGGGCCTACGAGCAGTACTTC.

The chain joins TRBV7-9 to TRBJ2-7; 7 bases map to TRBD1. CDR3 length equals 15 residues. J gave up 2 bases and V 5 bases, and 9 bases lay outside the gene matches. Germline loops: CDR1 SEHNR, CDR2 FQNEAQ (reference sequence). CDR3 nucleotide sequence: TGTGCCAGCAGCCCCAGGCCGGGACAGACCTACGAGCAGTACTTC. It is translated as CASSPRPGQTYEQYF.

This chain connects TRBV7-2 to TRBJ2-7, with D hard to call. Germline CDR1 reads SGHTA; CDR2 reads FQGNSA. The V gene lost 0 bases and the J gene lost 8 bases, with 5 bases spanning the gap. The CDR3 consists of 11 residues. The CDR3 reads CASSLAWQQYF. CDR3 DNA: TGTGCCAGCAGCTTAGCTTGGCAGCAGTACTTC.

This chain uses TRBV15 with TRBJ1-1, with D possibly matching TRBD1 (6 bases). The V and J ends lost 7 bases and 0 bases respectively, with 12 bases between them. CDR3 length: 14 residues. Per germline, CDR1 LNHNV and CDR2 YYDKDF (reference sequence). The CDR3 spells CATNPGTLNTEAFF. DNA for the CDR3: TGTGCCACCAACCCCGGGACATTGAACACTGAAGCTTTCTTT.